The source of this T cell receptor beta chain is a study of T cells in Graves' hyperthyroidism and ophthalmopathy (dated by TCRdb to between 2018 and 2021). About the investigation overall: Peripheral blood was collected at initial diagnosis, before any treatment. To identify TCR V-J signatures that set the groups apart, the researchers used a discovery cohort of more than 95 patients, made up of 40 to 45 with Graves' ophthalmopathy and approximately 57 with stable Graves' hyperthyroidism. Prospective prediction of ophthalmopathy was tested in an independent validation cohort consisting of roughly 19 hyperthyroidism patients and approximately 16 patients who later progressed to ophthalmopathy. The 100 or so discovery patients were randomly split 7:3 into training and test sets. Thyroid tissue and blood T-cell repertoires from about six Graves' hyperthyroidism patients were also compared in the study. Once sampling was done, hyperthyroidism patients were given methimazole at a starting dose of 30 mg daily, whereas ophthalmopathy patients were given high-dose intravenous methylprednisolone. According to the paper, TCR Vbeta CDR3 sequencing was carried out on over 130 peripheral blood samples, which came from more than 40 ophthalmopathy, approximately 78 hyperthyroidism and approximately 17 progressor patients. Overall study outcomes, separate from this receptor: In validation, progression to ophthalmopathy was predicted by the model with around 70% sensitivity and 72.22% specificity, a median of approximately 6.5 months before onset. Blood samples also contained most of the expanded thyroid clonotypes (frequency above 0.001), which suggests that blood repertoires may reflect thyroid immune responses. A model built on a 13 V-J signature distinguished ophthalmopathy from stable hyperthyroidism, reaching about 88% sensitivity and around 81% specificity in cross-validation and 80%/75% in testing. No statistical method was used to set the sample size in advance, and investigators knew the group allocation.

This clonotype was observed many times. Its antigen specificity is not known. Per-base qualities were not stored, and no clone one base away is much larger. Moderately to severely active disease, a Clinical Activity Score of at least 3, a NOSPECS grade of at least 4, and a duration under 3 months were present in ophthalmopathy patients. Any patient with an uncontrolled infection, another autoimmune disease, pregnancy or lactation was excluded. Diagnoses were established on the basis of clinical symptoms, serum thyroxine and TRAb, thyroid ultrasound, and orbital computed tomography. PBMCs were separated from about 10 ml of fresh peripheral blood using Ficoll-Paque density gradient centrifugation. Total RNA was extracted with Trizol reagent, and quality was checked on an Agilent 2100 Bioanalyzer. The junction shows trimming of 3 bases on V and 5 bases on J, plus 16 bases between the germline ends. The CDR3 runs 15 amino acids, cysteine and phenylalanine included. Only the CDR3 DNA is retained, 45 bases long and in frame from the first base.

The TCR beta CDR3 regions were amplified from the RNA transcripts. The first round of RT-PCR for the TCR CDR3 was performed with the HTBI primer set and the Qiagen OneStep RT-PCR kit. Libraries were constructed in a second round of multiplex PCR, after which size selection and purification were carried out. The libraries were sequenced on an Illumina HiSeq2000 using paired-end 100 bp reads. As for the authors' bioinformatics: Raw data were processed with SOAPnuke, discarding reads with adapters, uncalled bases, mean Phred below 15, or no exact constant-primer or identifier match. COPE v1.2.5 was used to merge high-quality paired reads, and clonotypes were defined as unique nucleotide sequences. Clonotypes were aligned to IMGT TRBV, TRBD and TRBJ reference segments using MiTCR v1.1. Analysis was restricted to V-J combinations with a frequency above 0.0001, which covered over 98% of repertoires. The TCS score was defined as F50 (clonal expansion) divided by E x V (chaos), with BLOSUM62-based TCRdist calculated between CDR3 peptides within each V-J. Welch's t-statistics and random forest reduced several hundred V-J features to roughly 13, which were used in a naive Bayes classifier (R e1071). TCRdb redid the processing of the public reads, applying fastp at Q25 and MiXCR, and retained in-frame beta chains. Every entry covers one CDR3 protein and lists the most common genes and DNA from its rows. V and J calls and clone size were set by TCRdb, not the authors. The sample table lists around 690,000 distinct CDR3 sequences, more than 20% of them with a count of one. The ten most abundant clones make up 30% to 40% of the sample.

The rearrangement combines TRBV12-3 or TRBV12-4 with TRBJ2-5, with TRBD2 as a weak D call on 5 bases. The sequence derives from a man aged 25 to 40 with Graves' ophthalmopathy. Sequenced material: blood. The CDR3 loop reads CASSFRLAKVETQYF. The DNA reads as follows: TGTGCCAGCAGTTTTCGGTTAGCGAAGGTGGAGACCCAGTACTTC.